This T cell receptor (beta chain) was captured in a study of blood T cells in healthy people across ages. Study summary: About one barcoded beta molecule per two T cells was captured by template switching.

Donors were systemically healthy Caucasian individuals from Russia aged about 6 to 95 years. CDR1 is SEHNR and CDR2 is FQNEAQ in the germline V gene (reference sequence). V lost 0 bases and J 6 bases, leaving 11 bases between the germline ends. The CDR3 extends over 15 amino acids. General study findings and limits: There were more naive CD4+ cells and higher diversity in long-lived donors than in aged donors.

With respect to this clonotype: Its target is unknown.

A second PCR, run for about 6 to 12 cycles, used a sample-barcoded 5' primer plus a J-beta primer mix. Via MiXCR, TCRdb re-called the 5' RACE reads, giving one row per CDR3 protein. The sample carries 600,000 to 1,000,000 distinct CDR3 sequences, roughly 25% recorded once. The same sample was also studied in work on T cells of mothers and their children. As reported in that work: Three healthy Caucasian mothers gave samples, and so did their six children.

The gene calls are TRBV7-9 and TRBJ2-2, with a possible D match to TRBD2 (5 bases). The origin of this receptor is a boy aged 5-17 years in good health. The specimen sequenced was blood. For the CDR3, the DNA is TGTGCCAGCAGCTTAGCGGGAGTCGTGGCCGGGGAGCTGTTTTTT. Translation gives CASSLAGVVAGELFF.